This T cell receptor (beta chain) was retrieved from a study of shared clonotypes between healthy human individuals (TCRdb year 2020). In the study overall: A few men and a couple of women, aged 18 to 49 years, made up the cohort. Each donor's leukapheresis produced roughly between roughly 0.85 and 10 billion PBMCs. To increase sequencing depth and limit assay-specific biases, TCR repertoire library preparation and sequencing were carried out by different laboratories using diverse techniques. For each donor, three plates each were used for CD4 naive and CD4 memory, two plates were used for CD8 naive, and one plate was used for CD8 memory. To estimate repertoire size and how much clonotype sharing occurs between individuals, the study deeply sequenced the blood TCR repertoires of 4 to 6 healthy adults.

Healthy HIV-negative adults with no recently reported acute infections or vaccinations were included as donors. Every donor was a Caucasian adult residing in Nashville, Tennessee, USA. CD4+ T cells were enriched by magnetic negative selection; naive cells were then positively selected on CD45RA, and the negative fraction formed the memory subset. After blood collection by leukapheresis, PBMCs were isolated using Ficoll-Histopaque density gradient centrifugation and then cryopreserved in the vapor phase of liquid nitrogen. Purity and quantity of every magnetically sorted T cell population were checked by analytical flow cytometry. From each sorted fraction, genomic DNA was isolated and quantified by UV absorbance on a Nanodrop 2000c. Using the deep immunoSEQ assay, TCR CDR3 regions were amplified from genomic DNA by multiplex PCR. Extracted genomic DNA from each cell subset was distributed evenly across all wells of several immunoSEQ 96-well plates, and each plate was treated as a replicate. Each replicate PCR for sorted subsets received around 200 ng genomic DNA, equal to about 29,000 T cell genomes. The purified libraries were quantified using a Qubit 3.0 fluorometer, sized with a Bioanalyzer 2100, and then quantified again using the KAPA Library Quantification kit. Every immunoSEQ 96-well plate was sequenced on a separate single-read 150-cycle Illumina NextSeq 550 flow cell. The study's processing was this. Because the immunoSEQ output held only junctional sequences and lacked quality scores, the filtering could not match the filtering applied to full-length reads. Sequences were annotated with PyIR, a Python wrapper for IgBLAST v1.9, and V/J genes and CDR3 were assigned using IMGT germline references. Reads were removed for weak V/J assignments (E-value above 1e-6), missing CDR3, stop codons, out-of-frame junctions, or ambiguous translated residues. V3J clonotypes were defined by identical inferred V gene, J gene, and CDR3 amino acid sequence. Percentage overlap between repertoires was calculated by dividing the number of shared unique clonotypes by the size of the smaller repertoire. RTK rarefaction, the Chao1 estimator, and Recon v2.1 estimates of unobserved clonotypes were used to assess repertoire richness. Generation probabilities for all TCRbeta clonotypes obtained by the gDNA method from several donors were computed using OLGA. Drawn from immuneACCESS, this table holds only the in-frame rearrangements with V and J called that TCRdb kept. Clones are partly lost; checked studies trace under half to an unresolved V gene and leave the rest unexplained. Clone size and V and J calls were adopted from that table, with D and trimming inferred from the DNA. The table for this sample lists 800,000 to 1,200,000 clones; about four fifths of them were counted only once. The ten largest clones represent approximately 0.5% of the sample.

Of note for this clone: Its target antigen remains unknown. It has no much larger one-base neighbor in the sample; base qualities were not kept.

The investigation overall reported the following: Incomplete sequencing was indicated by rarefaction of sorted-subset datasets, despite the large sequencing depth. Sampling was limited to blood, and TCR repertoires in tissue likely differ from TCR repertoires in blood. Across a few donors, around 5.4% of naive CD4, approximately 3.6% of naive CD8, around 2.1% of memory CD4, and approximately 0.42% of memory CD8 clonotypes were shared. Naive subsets generally had larger estimated clonotype richness than memory subsets did. Pairwise subsampling indicated that sequencing depth was expected to affect the degree of clonotype sharing among donors. Because the study included a small number of donors, the genetic and exposure-history diversity represented was limited. Compared with non-shared clonotypes, the clonotypes found in all four sorted-subset donors had higher generation probabilities.

From a lookup of the germline V gene (reference sequence), CDR1 and CDR2 are GTSNPN and SVGIG. V is clipped by 0 bases and J by 3 bases, and the sequence between their germline boundaries is 8 bases long. Taken from cysteine to phenylalanine, the CDR3 has 13 residues. Only CDR3 DNA remains: 39 bases, in frame from the first base. The sequence joins TRBV30 to TRBJ1-1, with the D segment identity uncertain. Material: memory CD4+ T cells from PBMCs. The intended sense of this specimen's cell subset or site label: CD45RA-negative fraction. The receptor comes from a man younger than 35 in good health. Some clones in this sample may be carry-over from other donors' samples. In nucleotide form, the sequence is TGTGCCTGGAGTGTACGGCGGGACACTGAAGCTTTCTTT. Translated, it gives CAWSVRRDTEAFF.